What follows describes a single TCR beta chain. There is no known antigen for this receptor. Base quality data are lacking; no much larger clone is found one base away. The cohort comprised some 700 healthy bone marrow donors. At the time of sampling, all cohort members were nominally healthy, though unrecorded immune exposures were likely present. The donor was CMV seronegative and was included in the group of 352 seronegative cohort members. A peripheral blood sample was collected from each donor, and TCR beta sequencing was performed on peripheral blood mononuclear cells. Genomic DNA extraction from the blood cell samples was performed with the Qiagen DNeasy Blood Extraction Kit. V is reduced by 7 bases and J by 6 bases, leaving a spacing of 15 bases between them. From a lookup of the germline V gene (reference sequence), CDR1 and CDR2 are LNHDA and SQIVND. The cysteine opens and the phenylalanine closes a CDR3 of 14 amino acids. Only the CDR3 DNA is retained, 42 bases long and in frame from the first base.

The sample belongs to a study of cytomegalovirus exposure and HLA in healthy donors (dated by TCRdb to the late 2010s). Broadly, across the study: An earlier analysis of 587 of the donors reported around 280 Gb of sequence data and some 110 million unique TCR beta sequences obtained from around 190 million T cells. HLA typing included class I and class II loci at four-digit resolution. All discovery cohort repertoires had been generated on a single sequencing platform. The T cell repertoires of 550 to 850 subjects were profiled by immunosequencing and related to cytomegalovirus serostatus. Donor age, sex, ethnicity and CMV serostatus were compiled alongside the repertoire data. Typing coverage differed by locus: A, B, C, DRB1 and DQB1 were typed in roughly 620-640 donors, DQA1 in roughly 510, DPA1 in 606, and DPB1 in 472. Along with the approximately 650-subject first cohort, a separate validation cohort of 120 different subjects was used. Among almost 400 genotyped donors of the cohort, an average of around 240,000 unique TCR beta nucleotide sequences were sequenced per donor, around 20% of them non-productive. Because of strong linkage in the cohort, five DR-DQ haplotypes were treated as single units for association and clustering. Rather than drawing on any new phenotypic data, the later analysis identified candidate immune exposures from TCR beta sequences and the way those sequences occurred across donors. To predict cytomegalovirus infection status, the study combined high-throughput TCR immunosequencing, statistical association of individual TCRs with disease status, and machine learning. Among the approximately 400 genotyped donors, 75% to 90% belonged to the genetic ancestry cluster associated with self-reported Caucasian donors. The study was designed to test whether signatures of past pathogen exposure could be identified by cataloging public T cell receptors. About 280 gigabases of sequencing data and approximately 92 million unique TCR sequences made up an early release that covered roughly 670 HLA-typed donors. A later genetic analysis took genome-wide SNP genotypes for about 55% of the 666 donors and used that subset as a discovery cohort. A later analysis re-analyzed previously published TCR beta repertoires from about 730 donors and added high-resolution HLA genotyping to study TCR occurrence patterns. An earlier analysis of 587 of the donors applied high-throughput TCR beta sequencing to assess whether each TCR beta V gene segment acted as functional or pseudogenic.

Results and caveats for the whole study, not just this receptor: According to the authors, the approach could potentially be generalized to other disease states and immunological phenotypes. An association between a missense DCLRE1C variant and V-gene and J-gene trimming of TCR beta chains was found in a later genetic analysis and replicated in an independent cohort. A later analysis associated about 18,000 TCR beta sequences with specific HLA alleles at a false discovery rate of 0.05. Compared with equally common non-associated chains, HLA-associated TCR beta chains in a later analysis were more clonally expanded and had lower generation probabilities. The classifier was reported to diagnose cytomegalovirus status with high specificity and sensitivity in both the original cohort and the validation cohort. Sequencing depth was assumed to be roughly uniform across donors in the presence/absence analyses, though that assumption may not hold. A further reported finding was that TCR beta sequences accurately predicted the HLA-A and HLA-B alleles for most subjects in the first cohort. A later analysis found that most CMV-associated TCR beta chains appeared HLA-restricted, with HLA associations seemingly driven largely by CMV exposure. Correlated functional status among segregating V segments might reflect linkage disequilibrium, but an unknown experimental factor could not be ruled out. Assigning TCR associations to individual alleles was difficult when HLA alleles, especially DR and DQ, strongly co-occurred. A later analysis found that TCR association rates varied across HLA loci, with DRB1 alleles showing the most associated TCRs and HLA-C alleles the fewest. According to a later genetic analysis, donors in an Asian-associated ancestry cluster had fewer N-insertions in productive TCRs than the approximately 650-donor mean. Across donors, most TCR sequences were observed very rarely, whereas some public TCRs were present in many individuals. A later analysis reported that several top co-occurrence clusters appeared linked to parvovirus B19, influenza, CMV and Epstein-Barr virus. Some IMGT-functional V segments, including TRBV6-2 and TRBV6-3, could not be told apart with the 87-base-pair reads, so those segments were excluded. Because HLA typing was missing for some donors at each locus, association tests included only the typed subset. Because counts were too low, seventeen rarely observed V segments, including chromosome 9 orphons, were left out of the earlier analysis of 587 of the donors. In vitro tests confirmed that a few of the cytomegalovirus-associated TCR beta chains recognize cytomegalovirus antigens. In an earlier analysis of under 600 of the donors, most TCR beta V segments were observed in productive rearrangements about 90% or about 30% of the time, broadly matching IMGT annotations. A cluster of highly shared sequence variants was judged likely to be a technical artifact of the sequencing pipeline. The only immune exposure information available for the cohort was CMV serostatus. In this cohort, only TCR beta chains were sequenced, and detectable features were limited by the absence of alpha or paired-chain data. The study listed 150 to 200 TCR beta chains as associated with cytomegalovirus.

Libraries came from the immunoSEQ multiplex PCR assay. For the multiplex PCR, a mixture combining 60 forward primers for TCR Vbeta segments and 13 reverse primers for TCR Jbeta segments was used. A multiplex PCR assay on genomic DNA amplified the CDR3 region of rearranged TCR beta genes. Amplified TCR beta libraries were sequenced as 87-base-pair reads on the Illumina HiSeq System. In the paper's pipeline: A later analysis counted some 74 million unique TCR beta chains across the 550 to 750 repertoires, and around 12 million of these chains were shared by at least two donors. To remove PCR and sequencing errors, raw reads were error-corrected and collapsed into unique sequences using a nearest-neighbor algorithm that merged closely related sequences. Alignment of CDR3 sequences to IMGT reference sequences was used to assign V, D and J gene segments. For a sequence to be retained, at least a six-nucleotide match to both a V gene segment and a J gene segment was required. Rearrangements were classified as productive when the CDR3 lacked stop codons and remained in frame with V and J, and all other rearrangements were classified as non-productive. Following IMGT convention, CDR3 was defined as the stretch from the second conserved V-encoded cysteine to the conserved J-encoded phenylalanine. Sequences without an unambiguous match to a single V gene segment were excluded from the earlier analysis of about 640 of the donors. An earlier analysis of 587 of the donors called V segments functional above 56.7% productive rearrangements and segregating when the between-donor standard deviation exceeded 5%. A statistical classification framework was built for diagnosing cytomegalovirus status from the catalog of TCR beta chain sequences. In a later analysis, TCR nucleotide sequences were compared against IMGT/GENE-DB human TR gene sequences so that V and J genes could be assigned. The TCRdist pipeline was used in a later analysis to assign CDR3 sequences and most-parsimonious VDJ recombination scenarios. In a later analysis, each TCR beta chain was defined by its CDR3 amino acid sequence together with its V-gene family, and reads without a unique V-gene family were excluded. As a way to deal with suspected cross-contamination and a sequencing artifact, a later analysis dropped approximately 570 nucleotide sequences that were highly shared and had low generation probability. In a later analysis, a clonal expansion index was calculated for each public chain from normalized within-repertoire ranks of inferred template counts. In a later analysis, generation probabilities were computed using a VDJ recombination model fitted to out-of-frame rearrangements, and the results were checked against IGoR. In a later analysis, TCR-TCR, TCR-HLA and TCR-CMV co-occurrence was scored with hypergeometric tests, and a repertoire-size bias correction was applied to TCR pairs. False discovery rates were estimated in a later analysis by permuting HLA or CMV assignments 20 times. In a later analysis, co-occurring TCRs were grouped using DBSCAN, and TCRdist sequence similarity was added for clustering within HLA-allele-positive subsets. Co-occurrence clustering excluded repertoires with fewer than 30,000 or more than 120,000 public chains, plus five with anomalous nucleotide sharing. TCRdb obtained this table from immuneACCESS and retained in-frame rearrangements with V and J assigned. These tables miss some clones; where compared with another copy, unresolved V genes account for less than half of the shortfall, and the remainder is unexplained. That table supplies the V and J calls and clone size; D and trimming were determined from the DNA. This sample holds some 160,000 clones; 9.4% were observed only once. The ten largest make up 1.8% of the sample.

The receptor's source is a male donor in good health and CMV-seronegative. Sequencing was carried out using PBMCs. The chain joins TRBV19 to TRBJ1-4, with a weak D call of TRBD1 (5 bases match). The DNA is TGTGCCAGTAACCCGGGGGTTGTCGATGAAAAACTGTTTTTT. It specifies CASNPGVVDEKLFF.